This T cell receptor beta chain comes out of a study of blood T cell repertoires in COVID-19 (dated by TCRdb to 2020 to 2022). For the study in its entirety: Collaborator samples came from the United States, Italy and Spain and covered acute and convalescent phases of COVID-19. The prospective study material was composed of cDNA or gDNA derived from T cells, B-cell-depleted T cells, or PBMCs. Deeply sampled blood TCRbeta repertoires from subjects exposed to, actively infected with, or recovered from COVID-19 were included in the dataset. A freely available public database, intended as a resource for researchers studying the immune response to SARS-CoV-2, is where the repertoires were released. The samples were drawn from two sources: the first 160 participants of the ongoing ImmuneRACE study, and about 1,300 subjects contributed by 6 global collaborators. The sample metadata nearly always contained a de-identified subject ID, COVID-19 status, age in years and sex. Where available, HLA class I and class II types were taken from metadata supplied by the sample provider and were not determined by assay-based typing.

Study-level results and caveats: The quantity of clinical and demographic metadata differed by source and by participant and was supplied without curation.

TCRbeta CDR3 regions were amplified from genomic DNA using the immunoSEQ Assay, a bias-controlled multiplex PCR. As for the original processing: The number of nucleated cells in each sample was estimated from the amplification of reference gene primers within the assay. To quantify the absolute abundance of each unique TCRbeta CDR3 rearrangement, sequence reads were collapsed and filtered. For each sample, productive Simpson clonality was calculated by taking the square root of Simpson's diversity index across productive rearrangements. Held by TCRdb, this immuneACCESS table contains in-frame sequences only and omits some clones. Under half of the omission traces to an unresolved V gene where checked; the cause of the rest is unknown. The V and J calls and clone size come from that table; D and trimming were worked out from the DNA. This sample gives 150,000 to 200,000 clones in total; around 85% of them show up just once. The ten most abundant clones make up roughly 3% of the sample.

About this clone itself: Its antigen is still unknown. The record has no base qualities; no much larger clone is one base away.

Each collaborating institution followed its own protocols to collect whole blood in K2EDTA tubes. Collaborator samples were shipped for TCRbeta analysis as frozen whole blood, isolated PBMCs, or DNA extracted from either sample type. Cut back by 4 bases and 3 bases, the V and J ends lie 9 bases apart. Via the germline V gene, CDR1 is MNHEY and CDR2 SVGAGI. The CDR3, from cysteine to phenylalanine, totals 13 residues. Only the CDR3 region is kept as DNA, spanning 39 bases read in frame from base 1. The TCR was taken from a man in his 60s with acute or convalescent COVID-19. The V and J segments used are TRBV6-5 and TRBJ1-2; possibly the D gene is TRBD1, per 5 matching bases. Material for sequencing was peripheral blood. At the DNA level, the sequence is TGTGCCAGCAGTTTAGGGGCCCACTATGGCTACACCTTC. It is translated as CASSLGAHYGYTF.